These 9 T cell receptor beta chains were sequenced from one sample in a study of neoadjuvant anti-PD-1 for oral cavity cancer. TCRdb's copy holds only in-frame clones and misses some; the assay was immunoSEQ multiplex PCR. The top ten clones hold roughly 3.1% of a sample with 15,000 to 20,000 clones, 64% of them seen once. This material consisted of PBMCs, taken before nivolumab (anti-PD-1) treatment. Receptor source: a person between 35 and 79 years old with oral cavity squamous cell carcinoma.

The gene calls are TRBV10-2 and TRBJ1-5; 10 nucleotides line up with TRBD1. The CDR3 runs 17 residues. Germline CDR1 is WSHSY and CDR2 is SAAADI. The trim removed 4 bases at V and 1 base at J, leaving 7 bases unmatched. The CDR3 sequence is CASSAGQGGNSNQPQHF. The CDR3 DNA sequence: TGCGCCAGCAGTGCCGGACAGGGGGGAAACAGCAATCAGCCCCAGCATTTT.

The chain has TRBV29-1 and TRBJ1-1, with TRBD1 matching over 11 bases. This CDR3 region has 15 residues. Looked up from germline, CDR1 is SQVTM and CDR2 is ANQGSEA. V gave up 6 bases and J gave up 6 bases; unmatched junction bases: 12. This CDR3 reads CSVSSGQGAEPEAFF. In nucleotides, the CDR3 is TGCAGCGTAAGTTCCGGACAGGGGGCCGAGCCTGAAGCTTTCTTT.

In its sample, this clone was seen once. This rearrangement joins TRBV12-5 to TRBJ1-1, with 10 bases lining up with TRBD1. The ends lost 6 bases at V and 4 bases at J; junction bases unmatched: 8. Germline V gives CDR1 LGHNT, CDR2 FRNRAP. The CDR3 is 15 residues long. CDR3 DNA sequence: TGTGCTAGTGGCCTAGGGGACAGGGGATTCACTGAAGCTTTCTTT. Protein product: CASGLGDRGFTEAFF.

The V and J genes are TRBV2 and TRBJ1-1; a weak D match, TRBD1 (6 bases). V was clipped by 4 bases and J by 4 bases, with 13 bases between them. Per germline, CDR1 SNHLY and CDR2 FYNNEI. The CDR3 contains 14 residues. CDR3 nucleotide sequence: TGTGCCAGCAGTGCGGAGGGGGAGGGCACTGAAGCTTTCTTT. This codes for CASSAEGEGTEAFF.

The chain employs TRBV29-1 and TRBJ2-3, with 14 bases lining up with TRBD2. This CDR3 is built from 17 residues. V lost 0 bases, J lost 3 bases, and 5 bases stayed unmatched. CDR1 and CDR2 from the germline V gene are SQVTM and ANQGSEA. Written as DNA, the CDR3 is TGCAGCGTTGAAGAGGGACTAGCGGGAGAAATGACAGATACGCAGTATTTT. The encoded protein is CSVEEGLAGEMTDTQYF.

This rearrangement joins TRBV25-1 to TRBJ2-2, with D maybe TRBD2 (6 bases). Germline V gene sequence: CDR1 MGHDK, CDR2 SYGVNS. V was clipped by 6 bases and J by 3 bases, with 20 bases between them. CDR3 length equals 17 residues. The chain's CDR3 is CASSAYFSGWDTGELFF. CDR3 in DNA: TGTGCCAGCAGCGCGTACTTCAGCGGGTGGGACACCGGGGAGCTGTTTTTT.

V and J are TRBV6-1 and TRBJ2-7, with D perhaps matching TRBD2 (5 bases). The V and J ends lost 7 bases and 2 bases respectively, with 12 bases between them. The CDR3 consists of 13 residues. Germline lookup yields CDR1 MNHNS and CDR2 SASEGT. CDR3 coding DNA: TGTGCCAGCACGGACTCCTCTCCCTACGAGCAGTACTTC. It encodes CASTDSSPYEQYF.

The chain couples TRBV6-5 to TRBJ2-1; D unclear. Deletions cut 6 bases from V and 4 bases from J, with 4 bases between. Germline-derived CDR1 and CDR2 are MNHEY and SVGAGI. The CDR3 consists of 11 residues. CDR3 bases: TGTGCCAGCAGACGGTACAATGAGCAGTTCTTC. This sequence encodes CASRRYNEQFF.

The CDR3 is CASSLEAEQETQYF. For the CDR3, the DNA is TGTGCCAGCAGCTTAGAGGCAGAACAAGAGACCCAGTACTTC. This chain links TRBV7-9 with TRBJ2-5; D gene ambiguous. Germline V gene data show CDR1 as SEHNR and CDR2 as FQNEAQ (reference sequence). Trimming pared 1 base from V and 2 bases from J, leaving 8 bases between. The CDR3 is 14 residues long.